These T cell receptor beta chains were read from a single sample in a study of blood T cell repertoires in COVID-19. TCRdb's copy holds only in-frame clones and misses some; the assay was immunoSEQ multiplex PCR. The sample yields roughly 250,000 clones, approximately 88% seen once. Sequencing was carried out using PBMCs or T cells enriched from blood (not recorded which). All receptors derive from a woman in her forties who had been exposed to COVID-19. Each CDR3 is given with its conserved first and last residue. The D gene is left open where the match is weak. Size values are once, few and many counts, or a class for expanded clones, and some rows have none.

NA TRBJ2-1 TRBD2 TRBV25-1 TGTGCCAGCAGTGCCCTCGGGGCGGGGGAGCCCTACAATGAGCAGTTCTTC CASSALGAGEPYNEQFF
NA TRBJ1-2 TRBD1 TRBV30 TGTGCCTGGAGTGGGATGACAGGGGCAAGTGGCTACACCTTC CAWSGMTGASGYTF
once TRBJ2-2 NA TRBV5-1 TGCGCCAGCAGCCCGGGACAATACACCGGGGAGCTGTTTTTT CASSPGQYTGELFF
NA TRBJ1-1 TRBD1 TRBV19 TGTGCCAGTAGTACCGACAGGGGGGGGGCTGAAGCTTTCTTT CASSTDRGGAEAFF
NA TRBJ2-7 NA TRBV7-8 TGTGCCAGCAGCTTTGAGGGCTATACCTACGAGCAGTACTTC CASSFEGYTYEQYF
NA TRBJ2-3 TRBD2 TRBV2 TGTGCCAGCCGAAGGGGAGCGGGAGCTCCAGATACGCAGTATTTT CASRRGAGAPDTQYF
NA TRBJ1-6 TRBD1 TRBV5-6 TGTGCCAGCAGCAAACAGGGGTGGAATTCACCCCTCCACTTT CASSKQGWNSPLHF
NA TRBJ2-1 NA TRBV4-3 TGCGCCAGCAGCCAAGGGTATAGCGGCAATGAGCAGTTCTTC CASSQGYSGNEQFF
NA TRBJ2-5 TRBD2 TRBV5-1 TGCGCCAGCAGCTTTAGCGGGGGGGAGACCCAGTACTTC CASSFSGGETQYF
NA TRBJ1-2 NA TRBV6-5 TGTGCCAGCAGTACCCCCGACAGGCTCTATGGCTACACCTTC CASSTPDRLYGYTF
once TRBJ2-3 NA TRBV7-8 TGTGCCAGCAGACCAATTAAGATAACTGCAACTAGCACAGATACGCAGTATTTT CASRPIKITATSTDTQYF
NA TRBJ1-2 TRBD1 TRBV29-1 TGCAGCGTTGAAGAGCCCGGGACAGGGTATGGCTACACCTTC CSVEEPGTGYGYTF
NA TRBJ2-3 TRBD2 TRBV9 TGTGCCAGCAGCGTAGGAAGCGGGGGGCCGGACACAGATACGCAGTATTTT CASSVGSGGPDTDTQYF
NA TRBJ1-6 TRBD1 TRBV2 TGTGCCAGCAGGATTGAAGGGGGCGCGAGTTCACCCCTCCACTTT CASRIEGGASSPLHF
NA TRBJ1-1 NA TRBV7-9 TGTGCCAGCAGCTTAGCGGAGGGGAACACTGAAGCTTTCTTT CASSLAEGNTEAFF
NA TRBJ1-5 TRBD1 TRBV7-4 TGTGCCAGCAGCCCGGGAATGGGGGACAGGAGCAATCAGCCCCAGCATTTT CASSPGMGDRSNQPQHF
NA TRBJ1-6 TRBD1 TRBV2 TGTGCCAGCAATTGGGGACAGGGGTCACCCCTCCACTTT CASNWGQGSPLHF
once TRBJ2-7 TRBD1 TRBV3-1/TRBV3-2 TGTGCCAGCAGCCAAGTTCGGACAGGGGCCCACGAGCAGTACTTC CASSQVRTGAHEQYF
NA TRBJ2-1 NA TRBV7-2 TGTGCCAGCAGCTTATTAAGCGAGCAGTTCTTC CASSLLSEQFF
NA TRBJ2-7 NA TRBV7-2 TGTGCCAGCAGCAATCCGGGACTTCCCGAGCAGTACTTC CASSNPGLPEQYF
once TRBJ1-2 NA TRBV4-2 TGTGCCAGCAGCCAAGACCGGCAAGGGGCCAGGGGCTACACCTTC CASSQDRQGARGYTF